One sample yielded the 4 T cell receptor beta chains listed below, sequenced in a study of cytomegalovirus exposure and HLA in healthy donors. A multiplex PCR was run with 60 Vbeta primers and 13 Jbeta primers. Generated by immunoSEQ multiplex PCR, the TCRdb table keeps only in-frame clones and is missing some. The profile shows about 90,000 clones, less than 80% of them singletons. Specimen: PBMCs. These receptors all come from a woman between 50 and 59 years old in good health and CMV-seropositive.

This clone has a single count. The rearrangement links TRBV2 to TRBJ2-2; tentatively, D is TRBD2 (7 bases). CDR1 is SNHLY, CDR2 FYNNEI, per germline. The CDR3 is 14 residues long. Trimming pared 6 bases from V and 4 bases from J, leaving 12 bases between. The CDR3 is CASSRGAGTGELFF. The CDR3 coding sequence is TGTGCCAGCAGCCGGGGGGCCGGCACCGGGGAGCTGTTTTTT.

The V gene is TRBV30, the J gene TRBJ2-7; D gene ambiguous. V lost 2 bases, J lost 2 bases, and 4 bases lay in between. The CDR3 is made up of 11 amino acids. Germline values: CDR1 GTSNPN, CDR2 SVGIG (reference sequence). CDR3: CAWSQTYEQYF. The DNA for the CDR3 is TGTGCCTGGAGTCAGACCTACGAGCAGTACTTC. The full variable domain, in which reference TRBV30 and TRBJ2-7 provide the parts outside the CDR3, is SQTIHQWPATLVQPVGSPLSLECTVEGTSNPNLYWYRQAAGRGLQLLFYSVGIGQISSEVPQNLSASRPQDRQFILSSKKLLLSDSGFYLCAWSQTYEQYFGPGTRLTVT.

This chain connects TRBV2 to TRBJ2-1; 8 bases agree with TRBD1. This CDR3 contains 14 residues. The J segment lost 0 bases and the V segment lost 6 bases, leaving 1 base of the junction unmatched. Germline V gene sequence: CDR1 SNHLY, CDR2 FYNNEI. The CDR3 reads CASSDRGSYNEQFF. The DNA for the CDR3 is TGTGCCAGCAGCGACAGGGGCTCCTACAATGAGCAGTTCTTC.

In its sample, this clone was seen a few times. The chain is built from TRBV6-5 and TRBJ1-1; D possibly corresponds to TRBD1 (5 bases). CDR1 and CDR2 (germline): MNHEY, SVGAGI. CDR3 size: 14 residues. The V and J ends lost 4 bases and 3 bases respectively, with 12 bases between them. The CDR3 protein is CASSLRTGYTEAFF. The CDR3 nucleotides read TGTGCCAGCAGTTTAAGAACAGGTTACACTGAAGCTTTCTTT.